These 26 T cell receptor beta chains came from one sample sequenced in a study of somatic mutations in cytotoxic T cells in rheumatoid arthritis. The table came from immunoSEQ multiplex PCR; TCRdb's copy has only in-frame clones and leaves some out. The sample includes 20,000 to 25,000 clones, about four fifths seen only once; the top ten take 3.5% to 4%. The sample comprised CD8+ T cells sorted from blood. These TCRs come from an adult with rheumatoid arthritis.

The chain joins TRBV5-6 to TRBJ2-7, with 8 nucleotides matching TRBD1. The CDR3 extends over 14 amino acids. CDR1 and CDR2 from the germline V gene are SGHDT and YYEEEE. V lost 3 bases and J lost 1; bases outside the gene matches: 3. In nucleotides, the CDR3 is TGTGCCAGCAGCTCTGGACAGGGTTCCTACGAGCAGTACTTC. Encoded protein: CASSSGQGSYEQYF.

The gene calls are TRBV7-8 and TRBJ1-5; TRBD1 is a possible D gene (6 bases). The V and J ends lost 0 bases and 7 bases respectively, with 13 bases between them. Germline CDR1 and CDR2: SGHVS and FQNEAQ. The CDR3 is made up of 15 amino acids. CDR3 nucleotide sequence: TGTGCCAGCAGCTTAGCGACAGGCGGGAGGCAGCCCCAGCATTTT. As protein: CASSLATGGRQPQHF.

This clone showed up just a few times. The same CDR3 arises from other DNA sequences in this sample as well. The V gene is TRBV7-9, the J gene TRBJ1-1, with D hard to call. Trimming removed 1 base at V and 3 bases at J, with 3 bases between. This CDR3 is 12 amino acids long. CDR1 is SEHNR, CDR2 FQNEAQ, per germline (reference sequence). CDR3 protein: CASSLGYTEAFF. CDR3 in DNA: TGTGCCAGCAGCTTAGGGTACACTGAAGCTTTCTTT.

This clone was seen only a few times. The rearrangement links TRBV27 to TRBJ1-5, with D uncertain. Germline values: CDR1 MNHEY, CDR2 SMNVEV (reference sequence). Between the trimmed V and J ends, which lost 6 bases and 3 bases, there was a span of 12 bases. CDR3 length: 14 amino acids. The CDR3: CASRPRVPNQPQHF. CDR3 DNA sequence: TGTGCCAGCAGGCCCCGGGTCCCCAATCAGCCCCAGCATTTT.

The chain uses TRBV27 and TRBJ2-3, with no clear D. V gave up 1 base and J gave up 2 bases, with 13 bases separating them. The V gene's germline CDR1 is MNHEY and CDR2 SMNVEV (reference sequence). CDR3 length equals 16 residues. The CDR3 DNA sequence: TGTGCCAGCAGTTTATTTGCCCGGCAGCTCACAGATACGCAGTATTTT. Translating gives CASSLFARQLTDTQYF.

The chain combines TRBV15 with TRBJ2-7, with a weak D call TRBD1 (6 bases). The V end lost 2 bases, the J end lost 3 bases, and 11 bases lay between the germline ends. Per the germline V gene, CDR1 is LNHNV and CDR2 is YYDKDF (reference sequence). The CDR3 totals 14 residues. The CDR3 nucleotides are TGTGCCACCAGCAGATCGGGACAACGCTACGAGCAGTACTTC. It codes for CATSRSGQRYEQYF.

V gene TRBV5-8 combines with J gene TRBJ1-1; possible D gene TRBD1, 6 bases. Germline assignment: CDR1 SGHTS and CDR2 YDEGEE. This CDR3 comprises 15 residues. V lost 0 bases and J lost 0, with 9 bases in between. The CDR3: CASSLAWTVNTEAFF. CDR3 nucleotide sequence: TGTGCCAGCAGCTTGGCCTGGACAGTGAACACTGAAGCTTTCTTT.

This clone was recorded only once. For the CDR3, the DNA is TGCGCCAGCAGCGGGGACACTGTCTACGAGCAGTACTTC. It specifies CASSGDTVYEQYF. V is TRBV5-1 and J is TRBJ2-7; possibly TRBD1 for D (6 bases). V dropped 4 bases and J dropped 3 bases, with 11 bases sitting between them. This CDR3 has 13 amino acids. CDR1 is SGHRS, CDR2 YFSETQ, per germline.

The V and J genes are TRBV7-7 and TRBJ2-7; 8 nucleotides agree with TRBD1. Unmatched junction bases numbered 17, after V lost 5 bases and J lost 2 bases. The germline V gene has CDR1 SSHAT and CDR2 FNYEAQ (reference sequence). CDR3 size: 18 residues. This chain's CDR3 is CASSIIMGPVQGAYEQYF. Here the CDR3 DNA reads TGTGCCAGCAGCATTATCATGGGCCCGGTACAGGGGGCCTACGAGCAGTACTTC. Full variable domain (outside the CDR3, taken from reference TRBV7-7 and TRBJ2-7): GAGVSQSPRYKVTKRGQDVTLRCDPISSHATLYWYQQALGQGPEFLTYFNYEAQPDKSGLPSDRFSAERPEGSISTLTIQRTEQRDSAMYRCASSIIMGPVQGAYEQYFGPGTRLTVT.

The chain joins TRBV4-1 to TRBJ2-1; D is perhaps TRBD1 or TRBD2 (6 bases each). Germline CDR1 is MGHRA and CDR2 is YSYEKL. The germline V and J ends were trimmed by 0 bases and 5 bases, with 17 bases remaining between them. The CDR3 sequence is 17 residues long. The CDR3 sequence is CASSQDGGGGTDNEQFF. The CDR3 DNA reads TGCGCCAGCAGCCAAGATGGTGGAGGGGGGACCGACAATGAGCAGTTCTTC.

The rearrangement joins TRBV5-1 to TRBJ2-7; 11 bases map to TRBD1. This CDR3 is built from 14 residues. After removal of 3 bases from V and 5 bases from J, the junction contained 4 bases not matched to a gene. Germline lookup yields CDR1 SGHRS and CDR2 YFSETQ. The CDR3 spells CASSSGQGDHEQYF. The CDR3 bases are TGCGCCAGCAGCTCGGGACAGGGGGACCACGAGCAGTACTTC.

The rearrangement uses TRBV10-3 and TRBJ2-3, with 10 bases lining up with TRBD2. CDR1 is ENHRY, CDR2 SYGVKD, per germline. V lost 8 bases and J lost 6; bases outside the gene matches: 8. The CDR3 has 14 amino acids. The DNA of the CDR3 is TGTGCCATCTCACTAGCGGGGACTTCTGATACGCAGTATTTT. Encoded protein: CAISLAGTSDTQYF.

The gene calls are TRBV2 and TRBJ1-4; 9 bases match TRBD1. CDR3 size: 19 residues. The germline CDR1 and CDR2 sequences are SNHLY and FYNNEI. J was trimmed by 1 base and V by 5 bases; bases with no gene match: 14. CDR3 residues: CASSWATGGPGGTNEKLFF. As DNA, the CDR3 is TGTGCCAGCAGTTGGGCAACAGGGGGCCCGGGTGGAACTAATGAAAAACTGTTTTTT.

The genes are TRBV13 and TRBJ1-4; TRBD1 agrees at 9 bases. Looked up from germline, CDR1 is PRHDT and CDR2 is FYEKMQ (reference sequence). After removal of 10 bases from V and 4 bases from J, the junction contained 4 bases not matched to a gene. The CDR3 extends over 13 amino acids. The CDR3 sequence: CATTDRGNEKLFF. CDR3 nucleotide sequence: TGTGCCACTACGGACAGGGGTAATGAAAAACTGTTTTTT.

The J gene is TRBJ1-2, the V gene TRBV2; TRBD1 might be the D (6 bases). Deletions cut 6 bases from V and 8 bases from J, with 19 bases between. CDR1 is SNHLY, CDR2 FYNNEI, per germline. This CDR3 is 14 amino acids long. The chain's CDR3 is CASRGAGTGGGYTF. DNA of the CDR3: TGTGCCAGCAGGGGGGCAGGGACCGGTGGAGGCTACACCTTC.

The chain employs TRBV29-1 and TRBJ2-1; 7 bases agree with TRBD1. Germline assignment: CDR1 SQVTM and CDR2 ANQGSEA. CDR3 length equals 14 residues. V dropped 4 bases and J dropped 4; count of bases not matched to a gene: 7. The CDR3 region has the DNA TGCAGCGTTGGCCAGGGGGTTGAGTACAATGAGCAGTTCTTC. It yields the protein CSVGQGVEYNEQFF.

CDR3 coding DNA: TGTGCCAGCAGCAACCGGGACAGAACCTACGAGCAGTACTTC. Translated: CASSNRDRTYEQYF. The chain recombines TRBV5-4 with TRBJ2-7; TRBD1 matches 7 bases. From germline, CDR1 is SGHNT and CDR2 YYREEE (reference sequence). The CDR3 length is 14 residues. Losses at the gene ends were 4 bases for V and 2 bases for J; bases not matched to a gene: 6.

The CDR3 DNA is TGCGCCAGCAGCTTTGGGACAGGGACTGAAGCTTTCTTT. Translated, it gives CASSFGTGTEAFF. V and J are TRBV5-1 and TRBJ1-1, with 9 nucleotides matching TRBD1. Germline V gene data show CDR1 as SGHRS and CDR2 as YFSETQ. V lost 2 bases to trimming and J lost 5 bases; unmatched junction nucleotides: 1. The CDR3 is made up of 13 amino acids.

The rearrangement links TRBV6-1 to TRBJ2-3; 11 nucleotides match TRBD2. V shed 5 bases and J 4 bases; nucleotides not matched to a gene: 5. Germline V lookup: CDR1 MNHNS, CDR2 SASEGT. The CDR3 is made up of 15 amino acids. CDR3 residues: CASSSIAGGSDTQYF. The CDR3 nucleotides read TGTGCCAGCAGTTCTATAGCGGGGGGGTCAGATACGCAGTATTTT.

This CDR3 reads CASSHGPRTEAFF. The CDR3 nucleotides are TGTGCCAGCAGCCACGGGCCAAGAACTGAAGCTTTCTTT. The chain is built from TRBV11-2 and TRBJ1-1; D uncertain. Between the trimmed V and J ends, which lost 5 bases and 5 bases, there was a span of 12 bases. The CDR3 consists of 13 residues. The germline gives CDR1 SGHAT, CDR2 FQNNGV.

The chain uses TRBV27 and TRBJ1-2; D is undetermined. This CDR3 is built from 14 residues. Trimming took off 3 bases at V and 0 bases at J, with 8 bases between the two ends. Germline V gene data show CDR1 as MNHEY and CDR2 as SMNVEV (reference sequence). CDR3 sequence: CASSFGRTNYGYTF. CDR3 coding DNA: TGTGCCAGCAGTTTCGGACGGACTAACTATGGCTACACCTTC.

The chain employs TRBV10-2 and TRBJ1-1, with a tentative D call TRBD1 (5 bases). Germline V CDR1 and CDR2: WSHSY, SAAADI. Trimming removed 4 bases at V and 7 bases at J, with 22 bases between. The CDR3 is 16 amino acids. The CDR3 reads CASSADWEGTVYEAFF. The CDR3 DNA sequence: TGCGCCAGCAGTGCCGATTGGGAGGGGACCGTTTATGAAGCTTTCTTT.

This chain uses TRBV6-1 with TRBJ1-5; tentatively, D is TRBD1 (6 bases). Deletions cut 6 bases from V and 0 bases from J, with 12 bases between. CDR3 length: 15 residues. Germline V gene sequence: CDR1 MNHNS, CDR2 SASEGT. The CDR3 DNA sequence: TGTGCCAGCAGAGTTGGAGGGGGTAGCAATCAGCCCCAGCATTTT. It codes for CASRVGGGSNQPQHF.

The chain carries TRBV6-4 and TRBJ2-2; perhaps D is TRBD1 or TRBD2 (5 bases each). The CDR3 spans 16 residues. Germline CDR1 MRHNA, CDR2 SNTAGT. Trimming removed 0 bases from V and 3 bases from J, with 11 bases in between. CDR3 loop: CASSDSAGRDTGELFF. CDR3 in DNA: TGTGCCAGCAGTGACTCGGCAGGGCGGGACACCGGGGAGCTGTTTTTT.

The chain has TRBV4-2 and TRBJ1-2, with D possibly matching TRBD1 (6 bases). Germline CDR1 LGHNA, CDR2 YNFKEQ. The CDR3 spans 16 residues. The V end was cut by 1 base, the J end by 2 bases, with 14 bases between. As DNA, the CDR3 is TGTGCCAGCAGCCAAGTTGGGCTCCAGGGGAACTATGGCTACACCTTC. Translating gives CASSQVGLQGNYGYTF.

V usage is TRBV6-4 and J usage is TRBJ2-3, with 8 bases that match TRBD1. The CDR3 runs to 15 residues. CDR1 is MRHNA, CDR2 SNTAGT, per germline. V lost 3 bases, J lost 4 bases, and 6 bases stayed unmatched. Here the CDR3 reads CASSESDRAADTQYF. For the CDR3, the DNA is TGTGCCAGCAGTGAATCGGACAGGGCCGCAGATACGCAGTATTTT.